This T cell receptor (beta chain) appears in the sequencing data of a study of early T cells in non-severe SARS-CoV-2 infection. The CDR3 is 15 amino acids. The junction had 5 bases not matched to a gene; V was cut back by 4 bases and J by 5 bases. Germline V gene sequence: CDR1 SEHNR, CDR2 FQNEAQ (reference sequence). MiXCR was run by TCRdb on the 5' RACE reads, yielding one entry per CDR3 protein. The sample carries about 64,000 distinct CDR3 sequences, approximately 12% recorded once. This clonotype was observed at least ten times. The antigen remains undetermined. Whole-study results and caveats: Comparison of clonotypes with VDJdb favored anti-spike CD8 responses while missing private and CD4 specificities.

J is TRBJ2-1 and V is TRBV7-9; 10 bases agree with TRBD2. The starting material was whole blood, obtained at baseline. The receptor was derived from an adult who was a healthcare worker with PCR-confirmed SARS-CoV-2 infection or an uninfected control (not recorded which). CDR3 nucleotide sequence: TGTGCCAGCAGCTCGGGACTAGCGTTAAACAATGAGCAGTTCTTC. It codes for CASSSGLALNNEQFF.